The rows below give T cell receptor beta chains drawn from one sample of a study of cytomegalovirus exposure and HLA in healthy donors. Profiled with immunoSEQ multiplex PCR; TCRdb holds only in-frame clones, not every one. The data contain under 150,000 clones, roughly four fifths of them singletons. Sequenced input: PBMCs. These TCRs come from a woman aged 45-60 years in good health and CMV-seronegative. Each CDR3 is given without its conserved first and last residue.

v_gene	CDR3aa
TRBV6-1	ASMGVPEQY
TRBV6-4	ASSYEQGAPYNEQF
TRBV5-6	ASSLARGGMDNSPLH
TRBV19	ASSSGRQGGAF
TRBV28	ASSLGGNQETQY
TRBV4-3	ASSQVGQGVRYGYT
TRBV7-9	ASSSWGWGSQETQY
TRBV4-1	ASSQDRGVRELF
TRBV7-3	ASRAQGAADTQY
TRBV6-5	ASSSRGAGANVLT
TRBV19	ASSEAGGAVQETQY
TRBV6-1	ASTEGTGESYEQY
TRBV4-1	ASSQPGSNQPQH
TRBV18	ASSSDRAGGTDTQY
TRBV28	ASSSMESGQGESYEQY
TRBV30	AWSSSGRSTDTQY
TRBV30	AWSEGDLYEQY
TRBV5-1	ASSVTGQGEKLF
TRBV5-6	ASSLAGAYTGELF
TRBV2	ASSEETGSSSPLH
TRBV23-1	ASSQCGDRGYEKLF
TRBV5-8	ASSGLDRLFNEQF
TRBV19	ASSIGGENIQY
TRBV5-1	ASSLVSGNTEAF
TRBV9	ASSVTGGGSRTDTQY
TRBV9	ASSARGGPDTQY
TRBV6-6	ASSYAETQY
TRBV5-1	ASSPDRNYGYT
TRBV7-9	ASSWTGDGEKLF
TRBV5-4	ASSQGRGGVSDTQY
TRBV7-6	ASSLDSFNEKLF
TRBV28	ASSFSSGGSGTEAF
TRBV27	ASSSWDRGPGANVLT
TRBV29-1	SAQVGYGYT
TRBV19	ASSTGGNYGYT
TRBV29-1	SVVGQQYEAF
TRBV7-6	ASSFGAAQPQH
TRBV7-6	ASSGGTGGGYT
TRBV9	ASSVRDNPYEQY
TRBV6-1	ASSDPIDSGNTIY
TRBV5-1	ASSLGQGNSPLH